This T cell receptor beta chain emerged from a study of CD8 T cells in ankylosing spondylitis. CDR3 length: 16 residues. V was shortened by 5 bases and J by 0 bases, with 14 bases between the two germline ends. Germline V gene sequence: CDR1 SGHRS, CDR2 YFSETQ. This clonotype occurred a few times. Its cognate antigen is unknown. Preparation of TCR beta libraries was done by quantitative 5'-RACE with molecular barcodes. Each CDR3 protein is one row after TCRdb ran MiXCR on the 5' RACE reads. The sample holds around 770,000 distinct CDR3 sequences, about an eighth seen once. Study outcomes and limitations: The clones that were linked to disease were reported to be significantly enriched in matched synovial fluid samples from ankylosing spondylitis patients. Reports of some motif variants in reactive arthritis synovial fluid and blood predate this one. Disease-linked clones were CD8+ and relatively rare in peripheral blood. Ankylosing spondylitis blood seemed to carry a telltale TCR beta motif made of under 10 highly homologous variants.

The chain combines TRBV5-1 with TRBJ2-2; the D gene is possibly TRBD2 (6 bases). This clonotype was sampled from a male donor with ankylosing spondylitis. The source material was blood, either unsorted or a sorted T cell fraction (not recorded which). The DNA for the CDR3 is TGCGCCAGCAGGCATTGGGACTCCCCGAACACCGGGGAGCTGTTTTTT. It translates to CASRHWDSPNTGELFF.